This T cell receptor (beta chain) came from a study of blood T cell repertoires in COVID-19. Overall study context: Acute and convalescent COVID-19 samples came from the United States, Italy and Spain. The analysed material was cDNA or gDNA that came from T cells, B-cell-depleted T cells, or PBMCs.

The V segment lost 2 bases and the J segment 5 bases; nucleotides outside the gene matches: 11. CDR1 is KGHSH and CDR2 is LQKENI in the germline V gene. The CDR3 contains 17 residues. The authors' processing: Cell counts per sample came from amplifying reference gene primers. Produced via immunoSEQ multiplex PCR; TCRdb's table is partial and in-frame only. V and J calls plus clone size are reproduced from that table; the DNA served to infer D and trimming. The repertoire holds around 130,000 clones, with 60% to 85% as singletons. This sequence joins TRBV18 and TRBJ2-1; 8 bases match TRBD2. The sequencing input was peripheral blood. This TCR was recovered from a man older than 75 with acute or convalescent COVID-19. CDR3 region: CASSPEVRAGAHNEQFF. CDR3 DNA sequence: TGTGCCAGCTCACCAGAAGTTCGAGCGGGGGCCCACAATGAGCAGTTCTTC.